The 14 T cell receptor beta chains reported below all come from one sample, sequenced in a study of shared T cell receptors in the human thymus. Some clones are missing from TCRdb's copy, which holds only in-frame ones; the method was immunoSEQ multiplex PCR. The sample lists hundreds of thousands of clones, about 90% occurring once. The data were also submitted as part of a second study, on human thymus T cells.

Specimen: thymocytes. The source is a boy under two years old with a congenital heart defect.

The V gene is TRBV28, the J gene TRBJ2-2; TRBD1 aligns across 10 bases. V trimming: 10 bases; J trimming: 6 bases; junction bases outside the gene matches: 5. The CDR3 has 13 residues. Germline V gene data show CDR1 as MDHEN and CDR2 as SYDVKM. As DNA, the CDR3 is TGTGCCATCCGGGACAGGGGTTCCGGGGAGCTGTTTTTT. Translated, it gives CAIRDRGSGELFF.

Remarks on this clone: Mismatch with germline at one junction end may stem from a read error. The same CDR3 can be traced to other DNA sequences in this sample. The chain uses TRBV6-1 and TRBJ1-6; 8 bases agree with TRBD1. The CDR3 is 19 amino acids. In germline, CDR1 is MNHNS, CDR2 SASEGT. CDR3 sequence reads: CASSGSRDRLSSYNSPLHF. In DNA form, the CDR3 reads TGTGCCAGCAGTGGGTCCCGGGACAGGTTAAGCTCCTATAATTCCCCCCTCCACTTT.

V usage is TRBV4-3 and J usage is TRBJ2-7; D not resolved. CDR1 is LGHNA and CDR2 is YSLEER in the germline V gene. The CDR3 has 13 amino acids. The V end was cut by 4 bases, the J end by 2 bases, with 9 bases between. This CDR3 is CASSRAEPYEQYF. For the CDR3, the DNA is TGCGCCAGCAGCCGGGCAGAGCCCTACGAGCAGTACTTC.

CDR3 amino acids: CASSHTPGGPQHF. The CDR3 DNA is TGTGCCAGCAGCCACACTCCGGGGGGGCCCCAGCATTTT. J is TRBJ1-5 and V is TRBV14; TRBD1 might be the D (5 bases). Trimming removed 3 bases from V and 9 bases from J, with 12 bases in between. Germline V gives CDR1 SGHDN, CDR2 FVKESK. The length of the CDR3 is 13 residues.

This rearrangement joins TRBV4-2 to TRBJ1-4, with TRBD1 identical over 9 bases. Trimming removed 0 bases from V and 0 bases from J; junction bases left unmatched: 8. The CDR3 has 19 amino acids. Germline V gene data show CDR1 as LGHNA and CDR2 as YNFKEQ. CDR3 region: CASSQEGQGNIATNEKLFF. CDR3 DNA: TGTGCCAGCAGCCAAGAAGGACAGGGGAACATTGCAACTAATGAAAAACTGTTTTTT.

This chain connects TRBV7-9 to TRBJ2-2, with 9 bases lining up with TRBD1. The CDR3 spans 17 residues. V shed 2 bases, J shed 3 bases, and the junction held 7 bases outside the gene matches. Germline assignment: CDR1 SEHNR and CDR2 FQNEAQ (reference sequence). The DNA for the CDR3 is TGTGCCAGCAGCTTAAAGGGGACAGGGAGGGACACCGGGGAGCTGTTTTTT. Translated: CASSLKGTGRDTGELFF.

The rearrangement links TRBV14 to TRBJ2-5, with 9 bases aligning to TRBD2. The junction had 10 bases not matched to a gene; V was cut back by 0 bases and J by 5 bases. Germline V CDR1 and CDR2: SGHDN, FVKESK. CDR3 length equals 17 residues. The CDR3 spells CASSQDPSGDPGETQYF. CDR3 sequence (DNA): TGTGCCAGCAGCCAAGATCCTAGCGGGGACCCGGGGGAGACCCAGTACTTC.

V gene TRBV6-6 combines with J gene TRBJ1-4, with 8 bases matching TRBD1. The CDR3 covers 15 residues. With V trimmed by 2 bases and J by 8 bases, 7 bases remained unmatched. Germline V gene lookup returns CDR1 MNHNY and CDR2 SVGAGI (reference sequence). CDR3 region: CASSYGQGQVEKLFF. The CDR3 region has the DNA TGTGCCAGCAGTTACGGACAGGGCCAGGTGGAAAAACTGTTTTTT.

The J gene is TRBJ2-3, the V gene TRBV12-5, with TRBD2 as a possible D gene (6 bases). Germline-derived CDR1 and CDR2 are LGHNT and FRNRAP. The CDR3 runs to 15 residues. Trimming took 6 bases from V and 3 from J, leaving 16 bases between them. DNA for the CDR3: TGTGCTAGTGGGGGTCCCCTACTAGCTACAGATACGCAGTATTTT. Its protein product is CASGGPLLATDTQYF.

The chain has TRBV5-6 and TRBJ2-1; 13 nucleotides agree with TRBD2. The CDR3 totals 16 residues. V shed 4 bases, J shed 6 bases, and the junction held 7 bases outside the gene matches. Germline loops: CDR1 SGHDT, CDR2 YYEEEE. This chain's CDR3 is CASSNATSGRVNEQFF. The CDR3 DNA is TGTGCCAGCAGCAACGCCACTAGCGGGAGGGTCAATGAGCAGTTCTTC.

The chain recombines TRBV10-3 with TRBJ1-1; D remains unclear. This CDR3 has 16 residues. Germline-derived CDR1 and CDR2 are ENHRY and SYGVKD. Trimming cost V 2 bases and J 4 bases, with 17 bases left between them. The CDR3 DNA follows: TGTGCCATCAGTGAGGGAGGGCCTAAATGGCGCACTGAAGCTTTCTTT. Amino acid sequence: CAISEGGPKWRTEAFF.

Notes on this clone: At one end the junction does not follow the germline gene, possibly because of a read error. The chain carries TRBV5-8 and TRBJ1-5; tentative D call: TRBD1 (5 bases). Germline lookup yields CDR1 SGHTS and CDR2 YDEGEE. There are 14 residues in the CDR3. CDR3 residues: CASGWDYSDQPQHF. The CDR3 region has the DNA TGTGCCAGCGGATGGGACTATAGCGATCAGCCCCAGCATTTT.

The J gene is TRBJ2-1, the V gene TRBV19; possible D gene TRBD2, 5 bases. The CDR3 is made up of 17 amino acids. The V end was cut by 2 bases, the J end by 1 base, with 15 bases between. The V gene's germline CDR1 is LNHDA and CDR2 SQIVND (reference sequence). The CDR3 DNA reads as TGTGCCAGTAGTATACCCCATATCGGGGTTTCCTACAATGAGCAGTTCTTC. Translated, it gives CASSIPHIGVSYNEQFF.

This sequence joins TRBV2 and TRBJ2-1; 8 nucleotides agree with TRBD1. Germline-derived CDR1 and CDR2 are SNHLY and FYNNEI. J lost 4 bases, V lost 7 bases, and 9 bases had no gene match. This CDR3 has 15 amino acids. CDR3 nucleotides: TGTGCCAGCATTTTCGCGGACAGGGCATACAATGAGCAGTTCTTC. Amino acid sequence: CASIFADRAYNEQFF.